Listed here are 27 T cell receptor beta chains from one sample, sequenced in a study of cytomegalovirus exposure and HLA in healthy donors. Primers included in the PCR were 60 Vbeta and 13 Jbeta primers. TCRdb keeps only in-frame clones here, not all; method: immunoSEQ multiplex PCR. The top ten clones hold roughly 13% of a sample with fewer than 120,000 clones, more than 65% of them seen once. The sequencing sample was made of PBMCs. Receptors were obtained from a man under 40 in good health and CMV-seropositive.

The CDR3 protein is CASSYAGTGSSYEQYF. The CDR3, as DNA: TGTGCCAGCAGCTACGCCGGGACAGGGAGCTCCTACGAGCAGTACTTC. The chain joins TRBV7-2 to TRBJ2-7, with TRBD1 matching over 9 bases. Germline CDR1 reads SGHTA; CDR2 reads FQGNSA. The CDR3 has 16 amino acids. V was pared by 4 bases and J by 0 bases, with 7 bases of the junction left unmatched. The full variable domain, completed using reference TRBV7-2 and TRBJ2-7, is GAGVSQSPSNKVTEKGKDVELRCDPISGHTALYWYRQSLGQGLEFLIYFQGNSAPDKSGLPSDRFSAERTGGSVSTLTIQRTQQEDSAVYLCASSYAGTGSSYEQYFGPGTRLTVT.

The rearrangement links TRBV27 to TRBJ2-6; D gene uncertain. CDR1 MNHEY and CDR2 SMNVEV come from the germline V gene (reference sequence). The germline V and J ends were trimmed by 0 bases and 0 bases, with 18 bases remaining between them. CDR3 size: 20 residues. The DNA of the CDR3 is TGTGCCAGCAGTTTATCGGGCAGTTTAACTGTGAGCTCTGGGGCCAACGTCCTGACTTTC. It encodes CASSLSGSLTVSSGANVLTF.

This chain uses TRBV4-1 with TRBJ1-5; perhaps TRBD1 as D (5 bases). CDR1 and CDR2 from the germline V gene are MGHRA and YSYEKL. This CDR3 has 15 amino acids. Deletions cut 3 bases from V and 0 bases from J, with 9 bases between. For the CDR3, the DNA is TGCGCCAGCAGCCACCGCCAGGGTAGCAATCAGCCCCAGCATTTT. It yields the protein CASSHRQGSNQPQHF.

V gene TRBV7-2 combines with J gene TRBJ1-2; 10 bases line up with TRBD1. The germline CDR1 and CDR2 sequences are SGHTA and FQGNSA. With 3 bases clipped from V and 0 bases from J, the junction kept 7 bases outside the gene matches. The CDR3 spans 17 residues. The CDR3 DNA reads TGTGCCAGCAGCTTCGGGACAGGGGTCGGAGCTAACTATGGCTACACCTTC. The encoded protein is CASSFGTGVGANYGYTF.

V is TRBV6-5 and J is TRBJ2-3; no firm D call. CDR1 is MNHEY and CDR2 is SVGAGI in the germline V gene. V was shortened by 5 bases and J by 5 bases, with 5 bases between the two germline ends. The CDR3 length is 11 residues. The CDR3: CASSHRDTQYF. The CDR3 bases are TGTGCCAGCAGTCACAGAGATACGCAGTATTTT.

The CDR3 spells CASSQERIGLGGYTF. CDR3 coding DNA: TGTGCCAGCAGCCAAGAAAGAATCGGGTTGGGTGGCTACACCTTC. This chain joins TRBV14 and TRBJ1-2; D gene unclear. Deletions cut 0 bases from V and 7 bases from J, with 15 bases between. The CDR3 sequence is 15 residues long. The germline gives CDR1 SGHDN, CDR2 FVKESK.

This clone was recorded once. V usage is TRBV9 and J usage is TRBJ2-7; 8 positions match TRBD2. The CDR3 is made up of 14 amino acids. The ends lost 2 bases at V and 2 bases at J; junction bases unmatched: 3. Germline CDR1 and CDR2: SGDLS and YYNGEE. The CDR3 region has the DNA TGTGCCAGCAGCGTGAGCGGGGGCCCCTACGAGCAGTACTTC. This gives the protein CASSVSGGPYEQYF.

In regard to this clone: Lacking the conserved final phenylalanine or tryptophan, this CDR3 likely reflects a read error. The limits of the CDR3 on the DNA are not certain, so only TCRdb's listed CDR3 is given. CDR3: CASRPPLV. This chain connects TRBV7-8 to TRBJ1-6. Per the germline V gene, CDR1 is SGHVS and CDR2 is FQNEAQ. The CDR3 has 8 residues if both end residues are counted.

The chain couples TRBV6-6 to TRBJ2-3; 8 positions match TRBD2. With 5 bases clipped from V and 2 bases from J, the junction kept 9 bases outside the gene matches. Germline-derived CDR1 and CDR2 are MNHNY and SVGAGI (reference sequence). CDR3 length: 16 amino acids. This CDR3 is CASSLRLAQPTDTQYF. For the CDR3, the DNA is TGTGCCAGCAGTCTACGACTAGCGCAGCCCACAGATACGCAGTATTTT.

The chain uses TRBV27 and TRBJ1-5; D is uncertain. This CDR3 is 14 amino acids long. CDR1 and CDR2 (germline): MNHEY, SMNVEV (reference sequence). Trimming took off 8 bases at V and 6 bases at J, with 17 bases between the two ends. The CDR3 region is CASGRFESGQPQHF. For the CDR3, the DNA is TGTGCCAGCGGTCGGTTTGAGTCGGGTCAGCCCCAGCATTTT.

The chain combines TRBV5-8 with TRBJ1-5; no clear D gene. Trimming left V 2 bases short and J 7 bases short, with 19 bases between. The germline CDR1 and CDR2 sequences are SGHTS and YDEGEE. The CDR3 extends over 16 amino acids. For the CDR3, the DNA is TGTGCCAGCAGCTTTTTAGCTCCGGGGTTGGGACAGCCCCAGCATTTT. As protein: CASSFLAPGLGQPQHF.

This chain links TRBV10-3 with TRBJ2-5, with TRBD1 as a possible D gene (5 bases). Per the germline V gene, CDR1 is ENHRY and CDR2 is SYGVKD. This CDR3 is built from 13 residues. The ends were cut back, 4 bases at V and 2 bases at J, with 8 bases in the middle. The CDR3 nucleotides are TGTGCCATCAGTGCTGACAGACAAGAGACCCAGTACTTC. Amino acids: CAISADRQETQYF.

The chain carries TRBV9 and TRBJ1-4; 7 bases agree with TRBD1. Germline V gene lookup returns CDR1 SGDLS and CDR2 YYNGEE. CDR3 length: 15 amino acids. After removal of 1 base from V and 8 bases from J, the junction contained 8 bases not matched to a gene. The CDR3 DNA reads as TGTGCCAGCAGCGTACGAACAGGGGCGGGAGAAAAACTGTTTTTT. It yields the protein CASSVRTGAGEKLFF.

This clone occurred once. The chain links TRBV4-1 to TRBJ2-5, with D unresolved. Germline V gene data show CDR1 as MGHRA and CDR2 as YSYEKL. Between the trimmed V and J ends, which lost 0 bases and 2 bases, there was a span of 4 bases. CDR3 length: 13 residues. The CDR3 loop reads CASSQDQQETQYF. DNA for the CDR3: TGCGCCAGCAGCCAAGACCAGCAAGAGACCCAGTACTTC.

The chain uses TRBV14 and TRBJ1-1; D is possibly TRBD1 (6 bases). V was clipped by 0 bases and J by 4 bases, with 15 bases between them. The CDR3 is 16 residues long. The germline CDR1 and CDR2 sequences are SGHDN and FVKESK. CDR3 DNA: TGTGCCAGCAGCCAAGATTTGAAGGACAGAAGCACTGAAGCTTTCTTT. It codes for CASSQDLKDRSTEAFF.

This chain joins TRBV11-2 and TRBJ2-5; TRBD2 matches at 9 bases. The CDR3 is 16 amino acids. V was pared by 1 base and J by 1 base, with 4 bases of the junction left unmatched. Germline V CDR1 and CDR2: SGHAT, FQNNGV. The CDR3 sequence is CASSLGIAGAQETQYF. In DNA form, the CDR3 reads TGTGCCAGCAGCTTAGGGATAGCGGGAGCCCAAGAGACCCAGTACTTC.

The genes are TRBV5-6 and TRBJ2-7; 10 bases align to TRBD2. The J segment lost 4 bases and the V segment lost 2 bases, leaving 9 bases of the junction unmatched. In germline, CDR1 is SGHDT, CDR2 YYEEEE. The CDR3 has 16 amino acids. The CDR3 DNA reads as TGTGCCAGCAGCTTCTCCTTTGGACTAGCGGCGTACGAGCAGTACTTC. The encoded protein is CASSFSFGLAAYEQYF.

The V and J genes are TRBV18 and TRBJ2-1, with 9 bases identical to TRBD1. The V and J ends lost 0 bases and 2 bases, in that order; junction bases with no gene match: 2. The CDR3 sequence is 16 residues long. Germline CDR1 KGHSH, CDR2 LQKENI. The CDR3 bases are TGTGCCAGCTCACCACCGGACAGGGGAACCTACAATGAGCAGTTCTTC. This encodes CASSPPDRGTYNEQFF.

This chain links TRBV7-2 with TRBJ2-1; no reliable D call. The CDR3 totals 12 residues. CDR1 and CDR2 (germline): SGHTA, FQGNSA. V lost 5 bases and J 2 bases, leaving 4 bases between the germline ends. The CDR3 loop reads CASSPTYNEQFF. CDR3 nucleotides: TGTGCCAGCAGCCCCACCTACAATGAGCAGTTCTTC.

This chain connects TRBV11-2 to TRBJ2-3; D is uncertain. Trimming stripped 3 bases from V and 0 bases from J, with 13 bases between. The CDR3 sequence is 16 residues long. Germline V gene lookup returns CDR1 SGHAT and CDR2 FQNNGV. CDR3 DNA sequence: TGTGCCAGCAGCTTGGAGCGCCTCCTAAGCACAGATACGCAGTATTTT. Residues: CASSLERLLSTDTQYF.

The chain joins TRBV7-8 to TRBJ1-4; D might be TRBD1 (5 bases). The germline CDR1 and CDR2 sequences are SGHVS and FQNEAQ. The CDR3 has 14 residues. V dropped 3 bases and J dropped 8 bases, with 13 bases sitting between them. DNA for the CDR3: TGTGCCAGCAGCTTGGGGCCGTTTTCCGAAAAACTGTTTTTT. Protein: CASSLGPFSEKLFF.

V and J are TRBV6-1 and TRBJ2-7; D possibly corresponds to TRBD1 (6 bases). This CDR3 has 14 amino acids. CDR1 is MNHNS and CDR2 is SASEGT in the germline V gene. V dropped 5 bases and J dropped 5 bases, with 16 bases sitting between them. CDR3 DNA sequence: TGTGCCAGCAGTCGTTCAGGGGTTCAAGACGAGCAGTACTTC. This gives the protein CASSRSGVQDEQYF.

This clone has a single count. V usage is TRBV7-9 and J usage is TRBJ2-7; 7 positions agree with TRBD1. CDR1 is SEHNR and CDR2 is FQNEAQ in the germline V gene (reference sequence). This CDR3 is built from 16 residues. After removal of 3 bases from V and 3 bases from J, the junction contained 11 bases not matched to a gene. The CDR3 here is CASSFPKTGTFYEQYF. The CDR3 DNA follows: TGTGCCAGCAGCTTCCCCAAGACAGGGACGTTCTACGAGCAGTACTTC.

The V call is TRBV28, the J call TRBJ2-5, with 11 bases that match TRBD1. CDR3 length equals 16 residues. J lost 5 bases, V lost 5 bases, and 10 bases had no gene match. Germline CDR1 is MDHEN and CDR2 is SYDVKM. The CDR3 sequence is CASSTPLDRGRETQYF. In DNA form, the CDR3 reads TGTGCCAGCAGTACCCCTTTGGACAGGGGGCGTGAGACCCAGTACTTC.

J is TRBJ2-2 and V is TRBV19, with TRBD2 identical over 13 bases. Germline values: CDR1 LNHDA, CDR2 SQIVND (reference sequence). The V and J ends lost 4 bases and 3 bases, in that order; junction bases with no gene match: 5. CDR3 length: 17 amino acids. The CDR3 reads CASSKTSGGHDTGELFF. The CDR3 DNA sequence: TGTGCCAGTAGTAAGACTAGCGGGGGGCACGACACCGGGGAGCTGTTTTTT.

This chain connects TRBV6-5 to TRBJ2-5; possible D gene TRBD2, 6 bases. Germline V gene lookup returns CDR1 MNHEY and CDR2 SVGAGI. The ends were cut back, 8 bases at V and 2 bases at J, with 9 bases in the middle. The CDR3 consists of 12 residues. This chain's CDR3 is CASGGTQETQYF. The DNA of the CDR3 is TGTGCCAGCGGGGGGACTCAAGAGACCCAGTACTTC.

The chain joins TRBV6-4 to TRBJ2-3, with 10 bases matching TRBD2. The V gene's germline CDR1 is MRHNA and CDR2 SNTAGT. This CDR3 comprises 15 residues. J was trimmed by 1 base and V by 4 bases; bases with no gene match: 2. CDR3 amino acids: CASSAGLAGTDTQYF. The CDR3 nucleotides read TGTGCCAGCAGTGCCGGACTAGCGGGCACAGATACGCAGTATTTT.